Described below is a single T cell receptor (beta chain) sequence and its context. This record comes from a study of shared clonotypes between healthy human individuals. Clones were sequenced by immunoSEQ multiplex PCR, and TCRdb holds only the in-frame ones, with some missing. Of some 1.1 million clones in the sample, approximately 80% were seen once. The V gene lost 0 bases and the J gene lost 3 bases, with 7 bases spanning the gap. The germline gives CDR1 MGHRA, CDR2 YSYEKL. The CDR3 totals 14 residues. The clonotype originates from a man aged 18 to 35 in good health. Some clones in this sample may be carry-over from other donors' samples. The specimen sequenced was memory CD4+ T cells from PBMCs. Stated subset: CD45RA-negative fraction. The rearrangement uses TRBV4-1 and TRBJ2-3; D not certain. CDR3 loop: CASSQEGRTDTQYF. The CDR3 nucleotides are TGCGCCAGCAGCCAAGAAGGTAGGACAGATACGCAGTATTTT.